The 18 T cell receptor beta chains listed next were all sequenced from one sample in a study of cytomegalovirus exposure and HLA in healthy donors. Measured with immunoSEQ multiplex PCR; TCRdb has only the in-frame clones, and not every one. This table has around 94,000 clones, roughly 94% appearing once. Sequences were obtained from PBMCs. The source of these receptors is a woman aged 18-29 years in good health and CMV-seronegative.

The chain carries TRBV9 and TRBJ2-1; no definite D call. The CDR3 runs 12 residues. V was clipped by 0 bases and J by 9 bases, with 7 bases between them. Germline V gene lookup returns CDR1 SGDLS and CDR2 YYNGEE. CDR3 DNA sequence: TGTGCCAGCAGCGTAGAATCTAGTGAGCAGTTCTTC. Protein sequence: CASSVESSEQFF.

This clone was seen a few times. V is TRBV6-5 and J is TRBJ2-1; a possible D gene is TRBD2 (6 bases). The length of the CDR3 is 13 residues. The ends were cut back, 6 bases at V and 3 bases at J, with 9 bases in the middle. Germline CDR1 is MNHEY and CDR2 is SVGAGI. CDR3: CASSRLDYNEQFF. CDR3 nucleotides: TGTGCCAGCAGCCGACTAGACTACAATGAGCAGTTCTTC.

The rearrangement joins TRBV5-4 to TRBJ1-1, with 7 bases that match TRBD1. Per the germline V gene, CDR1 is SGHNT and CDR2 is YYREEE (reference sequence). CDR3 length: 16 residues. After removal of 9 bases from V and 0 bases from J, the junction contained 14 bases not matched to a gene. For the CDR3, the DNA is TGTGCCACAGGGGTCAGTACAGGGGTTTTGAACACTGAAGCTTTCTTT. This translates into CATGVSTGVLNTEAFF.

This clone occurred once. V gene TRBV9 combines with J gene TRBJ2-3; 15 bases match TRBD2. The CDR3 consists of 15 residues. Germline V CDR1 and CDR2: SGDLS, YYNGEE. With 4 bases clipped from V and 12 bases from J, the junction kept 9 bases outside the gene matches. The CDR3 protein is CASSTQGLAGGSQYF. The CDR3 nucleotides read TGTGCCAGCAGCACTCAGGGACTAGCGGGGGGCTCACAGTATTTT.

The V and J genes are TRBV6-1 and TRBJ1-1, with no clear D. The CDR3 consists of 13 residues. The germline CDR1 and CDR2 sequences are MNHNS and SASEGT. Trimming cost V 4 bases and J 8 bases, with 14 bases left between them. The CDR3 loop is CASSGVRNSEAFF. The CDR3 coding sequence is TGTGCCAGCAGTGGAGTCAGGAATTCAGAAGCTTTCTTT.

In its sample, this clone was seen once. V usage is TRBV6-1 and J usage is TRBJ1-3; 8 nucleotides agree with TRBD1. This CDR3 spans 17 amino acids. Germline lookup yields CDR1 MNHNS and CDR2 SASEGT. J lost 0 bases, V lost 2 bases, and 6 bases had no gene match. The CDR3 region has the DNA TGTGCCAGCAGTGAAACCGGACAGGGAATCTCTGGAAACACCATATATTTT. The encoded protein is CASSETGQGISGNTIYF.

This chain joins TRBV5-1 and TRBJ1-1, with 7 nucleotides matching TRBD1. V lost 4 bases to trimming and J lost 4 bases; unmatched junction nucleotides: 13. The CDR3 is made up of 16 amino acids. CDR1 is SGHRS, CDR2 YFSETQ, per germline. The CDR3 DNA reads as TGCGCCAGCAGCCCCAACCCGACAGGGCTAGGCACTGAAGCTTTCTTT. Translation: CASSPNPTGLGTEAFF.

V usage is TRBV6-1 and J usage is TRBJ1-2, with 9 bases lining up with TRBD1. The CDR3 runs to 14 residues. V dropped 6 bases and J dropped 8; count of bases not matched to a gene: 10. Germline-derived CDR1 and CDR2 are MNHNS and SASEGT. CDR3 region: CASRVGQGYSGYTF. CDR3 coding DNA: TGTGCCAGCAGGGTGGGACAGGGCTATAGCGGCTACACCTTC.

The J gene is TRBJ1-1, the V gene TRBV6-5; unclear D gene. CDR3 length: 15 amino acids. Trimming cost V 2 bases and J 0 bases, with 10 bases left between them. Germline CDR1 MNHEY, CDR2 SVGAGI. CDR3 amino acids: CASSYRVVMNTEAFF. CDR3 nucleotide sequence: TGTGCCAGCAGTTACCGGGTAGTCATGAACACTGAAGCTTTCTTT.

The chain has TRBV4-1 and TRBJ1-1; 9 positions agree with TRBD1. Germline V CDR1 and CDR2: MGHRA, YSYEKL. V trimming: 7 bases; J trimming: 7 bases; junction bases outside the gene matches: 4. The CDR3 is made up of 12 amino acids. CDR3 sequence (DNA): TGCGCCAGCATCAGACAGGGGGGTGAAGCTTTCTTT. This sequence encodes CASIRQGGEAFF.

CDR3 nucleotide sequence: TGTGCCAGCAGCTTAGCGGGGGGGCCGTTTAATGAGCAGTTCTTC. Its protein product is CASSLAGGPFNEQFF. The chain is built from TRBV7-3 and TRBJ2-1; 9 bases align to TRBD2. After removal of 2 bases from V and 7 bases from J, the junction contained 6 bases not matched to a gene. The CDR3 is 15 amino acids. The germline V gene has CDR1 SGHTA and CDR2 FQGTGA.

The chain links TRBV11-3 to TRBJ1-6; D is undetermined. The V end lost 4 bases, the J end lost 7 bases, and 11 bases lay between the germline ends. The CDR3 has 14 amino acids. Germline values: CDR1 SGHNT, CDR2 YENEEA. The CDR3 spells CASSSRGGNSPLHF. The CDR3 DNA sequence: TGTGCCAGCAGCTCGCGGGGTGGAAATTCACCCCTCCACTTT.

The rearrangement links TRBV5-4 to TRBJ2-1, with D unresolved. Trimming left V 0 bases short and J 9 bases short, with 10 bases between. The germline gives CDR1 SGHNT, CDR2 YYREEE (reference sequence). The CDR3 extends over 13 amino acids. CDR3 sequence reads: CASSLVDRGEQFF. CDR3 DNA: TGTGCCAGCAGCTTGGTCGACCGCGGTGAGCAGTTCTTC.

The V gene is TRBV19, the J gene TRBJ1-1; 7 bases map to TRBD1. The V gene's germline CDR1 is LNHDA and CDR2 SQIVND (reference sequence). The junction had 16 bases not matched to a gene; V was cut back by 10 bases and J by 5 bases. There are 15 residues in the CDR3. The CDR3 here is CATERIEGAGTEAFF. The CDR3 DNA reads as TGTGCCACCGAGAGGATAGAGGGGGCTGGGACTGAAGCTTTCTTT. The variable domain in full, completed from reference TRBV19 and TRBJ1-1, reads DGGITQSPKYLFRKEGQNVTLSCEQNLNHDAMYWYRQDPGQGLRLIYYSQIVNDFQKGDIAEGYSVSREKKESFPLTVTSAQKNPTAFYLCATERIEGAGTEAFFGQGTRLTVV.

The chain uses TRBV9 and TRBJ2-3; TRBD2 is a possible D gene (5 bases). Trimming took 1 base from V and 6 from J, leaving 9 bases between them. The CDR3 is 13 amino acids. In germline, CDR1 is SGDLS, CDR2 YYNGEE. The CDR3 is CASSVLPGDTQYF. DNA for the CDR3: TGTGCCAGCAGCGTACTACCGGGGGATACGCAGTATTTT.

This sequence joins TRBV5-6 and TRBJ1-6; D may be TRBD1 (5 bases). CDR3 size: 18 residues. Germline values: CDR1 SGHDT, CDR2 YYEEEE. Trimming removed 3 bases from V and 4 bases from J, with 20 bases in between. The CDR3 loop is CASSWRVDTGGYNSPLHF. The CDR3 bases are TGTGCCAGCAGCTGGAGGGTGGACACTGGGGGATATAATTCACCCCTCCACTTT.

The rearrangement uses TRBV2 and TRBJ2-7; 8 bases fit TRBD2. The germline gives CDR1 SNHLY, CDR2 FYNNEI. With 2 bases clipped from V and 3 bases from J, the junction kept 3 bases outside the gene matches. The CDR3 is 14 amino acids. In nucleotides, the CDR3 is TGTGCCAGCAGTGAAATGCGGGGGGTCTACGAGCAGTACTTC. Encoded protein: CASSEMRGVYEQYF.

The rearrangement joins TRBV9 to TRBJ2-7; TRBD1 matches 7 bases. V gave up 0 bases and J gave up 2 bases; unmatched junction bases: 11. Per the germline V gene, CDR1 is SGDLS and CDR2 is YYNGEE. The CDR3 extends over 17 amino acids. DNA of the CDR3: TGTGCCAGCAGCGTAGGACTTCCCGGGACAGCTACCTACGAGCAGTACTTC. Protein product: CASSVGLPGTATYEQYF.